This T cell receptor (beta chain) was profiled in a study of control samples from healthy donors and cancer patients. Only in-frame clones appear in the TCRdb table, and some are missing; sequencing was by immunoSEQ multiplex PCR. Of 120,000 or so clones listed, 90% are singletons. This receptor was identified in a man in his late teens or twenties in good health. The sample was blood.

The chain's CDR3 is CATSRDRADPDTQYF. The CDR3, as DNA: TGTGCCACCAGCAGAGATAGGGCAGACCCAGATACGCAGTATTTT. This chain joins TRBV15 and TRBJ2-3; no clear D. Germline CDR1 is LNHNV and CDR2 is YYDKDF (reference sequence). CDR3 length: 15 amino acids. Trimming took 0 bases from V and 4 from J, leaving 11 bases between them. The full variable domain, in which reference TRBV15 and TRBJ2-3 provide the parts outside the CDR3, is DAMVIQNPRYQVTQFGKPVTLSCSQTLNHNVMYWYQQKSSQAPKLLFHYYDKDFNNEADTPDNFQSRRPNTSFCFLDIRSPGLGDTAMYLCATSRDRADPDTQYFGPGTRLTVL.